This TCR beta chain was identified during a study of T cell repertoires in cytomegalovirus infection. Broader study findings: HLA-C-restricted, CMV-specific TCR beta clonotypes were dominant ex vivo.

TCRdb called the reads again in MiXCR, with one record for every CDR3 protein. The sample records roughly 720,000 distinct CDR3 sequences, 35% being singletons. To note about this clonotype: The antigen remains unidentified.

Trimming took off 5 bases at V and 11 bases at J, with 18 bases between the two ends. Germline V gene data show CDR1 as SGHTA and CDR2 as FQGTGA. The CDR3 length is 13 residues. This sequence was found in a human donor in good health (CMV status not recorded). Some clones in this sample may be carry-over from other donors' samples. The chain links TRBV7-3 to TRBJ1-1; tentatively, D is TRBD1 (5 bases). Source material: PBMCs. CDR3 DNA: TGTGCCAGCAGCCCCATGGGGAGGGGTGAGGCTTTCTTT. Protein product: CASSPMGRGEAFF.